These T cell receptor beta chains were read from a single sample in a study of T cell responses to AZD1222 COVID-19 vaccine. Sequencing used immunoSEQ multiplex PCR; TCRdb keeps in-frame clones, though not all of them. Among about 190,000 clones listed, approximately 90% were seen once. Here the sequenced sample was peripheral blood, taken on day 0 of AZD1222 vaccination. These receptors originate from an adult in good health. CDR3s include the opening cysteine and the closing phenylalanine or tryptophan. The D gene is left open where the match is weak. Size is stated for part of the rows, as once, few or many counts, or as a class when the clone is expanded.

v_call	clone_size	d_call	j_call	cdr3_aa	cdr3_nt
TRBV9	NA	NA	TRBJ1-5	CASSVDNQPQHF	TGTGCCAGCAGCGTTGACAATCAGCCCCAGCATTTT
TRBV3-1/TRBV3-2	NA	TRBD1	TRBJ2-2	CASSSVADTQGQGRRRGAVF	TGTGCCAGCAGCTCCGTTGCCGACACCCAGGGACAGGGGCGGAGGCGGGGAGCTGTTTTT
TRBV27	NA	TRBD2	TRBJ2-2	CASSATSGSNTGELFF	TGTGCCAGCAGTGCGACTAGCGGATCGAACACCGGGGAGCTGTTTTTT
TRBV4-3	once	NA	TRBJ2-3	CASSRMQGPPDTQYF	TGCGCCAGCAGCCGAATGCAGGGCCCCCCAGATACGCAGTATTTT
TRBV11-2	NA	TRBD1	TRBJ2-1	CASSPGQEYNEQFF	TGTGCCAGCAGCCCAGGACAGGAATACAATGAGCAGTTCTTC
TRBV30	NA	NA	TRBJ1-6	CAWSVAGAGNNSPLHF	TGTGCCTGGAGTGTAGCTGGGGCAGGGAATAATTCACCCCTCCACTTT
TRBV6-5	NA	NA	TRBJ2-7	CASSYSSGERFYEQYF	TGTGCCAGCAGTTACTCGTCAGGGGAGCGGTTCTACGAGCAGTACTTC
TRBV28	NA	TRBD2	TRBJ2-1	CASSSSGGSNEQFF	TGTGCCAGCAGCTCTAGCGGGGGGAGCAATGAGCAGTTCTTC
TRBV7-8	NA	TRBD1	TRBJ2-7	CASSPRTGRGPPDF	TGTGCCAGCAGTCCGAGGACAGGGCGAGGCCCCCCGGACTTC
TRBV5-4	NA	NA	TRBJ1-3	CASSLDQLPSGNTIYF	TGTGCCAGCAGCTTGGATCAGTTACCCTCTGGAAACACCATATATTTT
TRBV29-1	NA	NA	TRBJ2-3	CSVEGQSGDTQYF	TGCAGCGTTGAAGGTCAGTCGGGTGATACGCAGTATTTT
TRBV5-4	NA	NA	TRBJ2-3	CASSLGSSSRGALTDTQYF	TGTGCCAGCAGCTTGGGGAGTAGTAGCCGGGGGGCCCTCACAGATACGCAGTATTTT
TRBV13	NA	NA	TRBJ2-7	CASSFGQHIPYEQYF	TGTGCCAGCAGCTTCGGACAGCATATACCCTACGAGCAGTACTTC
TRBV9	NA	TRBD2	TRBJ2-7	CASSLGLAGAGYEQYF	TGTGCCAGCAGCCTCGGACTAGCGGGGGCCGGGTACGAGCAGTACTTC
TRBV12-3/TRBV12-4	NA	NA	TRBJ1-1	CASNIRATEAFF	TGTGCCAGCAATATCAGGGCCACTGAAGCTTTCTTT
TRBV7-9	NA	NA	TRBJ2-2	CASSLGTPGSTGELFF	TGTGCCAGCAGCTTAGGCACACCGGGGAGCACCGGGGAGCTGTTTTTT
TRBV27	NA	NA	TRBJ2-1	CASSFKGGYEQFF	TGTGCCAGCAGTTTTAAGGGAGGCTATGAGCAGTTCTTC
TRBV6-2/TRBV6-3	NA	NA	TRBJ2-7	CASSYPRRTSPREQYF	TGTGCCAGCAGTTACCCCCGCCGTACCTCCCCACGCGAGCAGTACTTC
TRBV14	NA	TRBD1	TRBJ1-6	CASSPLGQGLSPLHF	TGTGCCAGCAGCCCCCTGGGACAGGGGCTTTCACCCCTCCACTTT
TRBV24-1	NA	NA	TRBJ2-2	CATSDLQFEGNTGELFF	TGTGCCACCAGTGATTTGCAGTTTGAGGGGAACACCGGGGAGCTGTTTTTT
TRBV6-5	NA	NA	TRBJ2-1	CASKGGGVEQFF	TGTGCCAGCAAGGGGGGCGGGGTTGAGCAGTTCTTC
TRBV4-3	once	TRBD1	TRBJ1-2	CASSQWDRPNRGYTF	TGCGCCAGCAGCCAATGGGACAGGCCCAATCGGGGCTACACCTTC
TRBV14	NA	TRBD1	TRBJ1-6	CASSQVFRGPRNSPLHF	TGTGCCAGCAGCCAAGTGTTCAGGGGGCCACGTAATTCACCCCTCCACTTT
TRBV7-9	NA	TRBD1	TRBJ1-2	CASSYTGGGPYYGYTF	TGTGCCAGCAGCTATACAGGGGGCGGTCCCTACTATGGCTACACCTTC
TRBV7-2	NA	TRBD2	TRBJ2-7	CASSLASGGTQYEQYF	TGTGCCAGCAGCTTAGCTAGCGGGGGGACACAATACGAGCAGTACTTC
TRBV5-4	few	NA	TRBJ1-1	CASSNPGDTEAFF	TGTGCCAGCAGCAATCCAGGGGATACTGAAGCTTTCTTT
TRBV6-5	NA	TRBD1	TRBJ1-3	CASGQGAQGNTIYF	TGTGCCAGCGGACAGGGGGCGCAAGGAAACACCATATATTTT
TRBV30	NA	NA	TRBJ2-1	CAWSPPRDRLGEQFF	TGTGCCTGGAGTCCCCCCCGCGACAGGTTGGGTGAGCAGTTCTTC
TRBV6-5	NA	NA	TRBJ2-5	CASSQGTGETQYF	TGTGCCAGCAGCCAAGGGACTGGGGAGACCCAGTACTTC
TRBV7-9	NA	NA	TRBJ1-4	CASTLVVDRDGTNEKLFF	TGTGCCAGCACTCTTGTTGTGGACCGGGACGGAACTAATGAAAAACTGTTTTTT
TRBV18	few	NA	TRBJ2-7	CASSPPSSYEQYF	TGTGCCAGCTCACCTCCCAGCTCCTACGAGCAGTACTTC
TRBV28	NA	NA	TRBJ1-1	CASSLWDGFMNTEAFF	TGTGCCAGCAGTTTATGGGACGGTTTTATGAACACTGAAGCTTTCTTT
TRBV6-5	NA	NA	TRBJ1-1	CASRRNTEAFF	TGTGCCAGCAGGAGGAACACTGAAGCTTTCTTT
TRBV4-3	NA	NA	TRBJ1-5	CASSQDSRGPSNQPQHF	TGCGCCAGCAGCCAAGATTCCAGGGGCCCCAGCAATCAGCCCCAGCATTTT
TRBV3-1/TRBV3-2	NA	TRBD2	TRBJ2-1	CASSLRGSSYNEQFF	TGTGCCAGCAGCTTGCGGGGGAGCTCCTACAATGAGCAGTTCTTC
TRBV3-1/TRBV3-2	once	NA	TRBJ2-1	CASSQAGSGLLAGQFF	TGTGCCAGCAGCCAAGCCGGTAGCGGCCTCCTTGCAGGGCAGTTCTTC
TRBV7-7	NA	NA	TRBJ1-1	CASSLKTNTEAFF	TGTGCTAGCAGCTTAAAGACGAACACTGAAGCTTTCTTT